This T cell receptor beta chain was identified during a study of beta chain features in type 1 diabetes. With 8 bases clipped from V and 3 bases from J, the junction kept 1 base outside the gene matches. Germline CDR1 MDHEN, CDR2 SYDVKM. This CDR3 comprises 12 residues. The investigators reverse transcribed all of the isolated RNA, so they sequenced expressed TCRB transcripts. Naive, central memory and regulatory T cell samples came to a mean of about 3.9 million reads. The repertoire was sequenced with immunoSEQ multiplex PCR; TCRdb's copy has only in-frame clones and lacks some. The sample lists 150,000 to 200,000 clones, about 12% occurring once. On this clone: As yet, its antigen is unknown.

General study findings and limits: In patients and controls equally, PCR might favor templates that are shorter.

The single heparinised draw taken from each donor contained about 120 mL of blood on average. The sequence came from a woman under 30 in good health. The chain employs TRBV28 and TRBJ2-1, with 7 nucleotides matching TRBD2. The sequencing input was central memory CD4+ T cells from blood. This CDR3 reads CASGLGYNEQFF. In DNA, the CDR3 is TGTGCCAGCGGACTAGGCTACAATGAGCAGTTCTTC.